These T cell receptor beta chains were read from a single sample in a study of response to subunit inactivated influenza vaccine. MiXCR, applied by TCRdb to the RT-PCR reads, yields one record per CDR3 protein. Of roughly 650,000 distinct CDR3 sequences in the sample, about a sixth are singletons; the top ten hold around a tenth. Sequencing was performed on PBMCs from blood, taken about 12 days after vaccination. Source of these receptors: a man between 50 and 59 years old who received an inactivated influenza vaccine. The CDR3 runs from the conserved cysteine through the conserved F or W. The order of the fields is J gene, V gene, CDR3 length, clone size, D gene, CDR3 DNA, CDR3 protein. The D gene is left open where the match is weak. Clone size appears in some rows only: once, few, many, or a class for an expanded clone.

>TRBJ1-3|TRBV7-9|16|-|-
TGTGCCAGCAGCTTAAGCAGGGTCTACTCTGGAAACACCATATATTTT
CASSLSRVYSGNTIYF
>TRBJ2-1|TRBV30|14|-|-
TGTGCCTGGAGTGTGTACGCGCTTCGTAATGAGCAGTTCTTC
CAWSVYALRNEQFF
>TRBJ1-4|TRBV4-2|16|-|-
TGTGCCAGCAGCCGGTCAGACACACAACTTGATGAAAAACTGTTTTTT
CASSRSDTQLDEKLFF
>TRBJ2-5|TRBV7-9|13|-|-
TGTGCCAGCAGCCCCTGGTCCCAAGAGACCCAGTACTTC
CASSPWSQETQYF
>TRBJ2-3|TRBV2|15|-|TRBD2
TGTGCCAGCAGCCAACAGCGGGGGGGGGCAGATACGCAGTATTTT
CASSQQRGGADTQYF
>TRBJ2-3|TRBV2|14|-|-
TGTGCCAGCATAGAAAAGGCCTACACAGATACGCAGTATTTT
CASIEKAYTDTQYF
>TRBJ2-3|TRBV6-1|14|many|TRBD2
TGTGCCAGCGAACGACTAGCGGGGGCAGATACGCAGTATTTT
CASERLAGADTQYF
>TRBJ2-7|TRBV20-1|14|few|-
TGCAGTGCTAGAGATGCGGGGCGTGGCTACGAGCAGTACTTC
CSARDAGRGYEQYF
>TRBJ2-6|TRBV10-2|17|few|TRBD2
TGCGCCAGCAGTGAAACTAGCGGGAACTCTGGGGCCAACGTCCTGACTTTC
CASSETSGNSGANVLTF
>TRBJ2-7|TRBV7-2|13|many|-
TGTGCCAGCAGCTTAGGGCTACTTTACGAGCAGTACTTC
CASSLGLLYEQYF
>TRBJ2-5|TRBV9|15|few|TRBD2
TGTGCCAGCAGCAGGACTAGCGGGGGAGTAGAGACCCAGTACTTC
CASSRTSGGVETQYF
>TRBJ2-2|TRBV7-9|14|many|-
TGTGCCAGCAGCCCGGGACATACTACCGGGGAGCTGTTTTTT
CASSPGHTTGELFF
>TRBJ2-3|TRBV7-2|15|-|TRBD1
TGTGCCAGCAGTTGGGGACAGATAAGCACAGATACGCAGTATTTT
CASSWGQISTDTQYF
>TRBJ1-6|TRBV25-1|15|few|TRBD1
TGTGCCAGCAGACTATCCGGGACAGAGAATTCACCCCTCCACTTT
CASRLSGTENSPLHF
>TRBJ2-1|TRBV12-3/TRBV12-4|15|many|-
TGTGCCAGCAGTTTTACGGGGAGCTCCTACAATGAGCAGTTCTTC
CASSFTGSSYNEQFF
>TRBJ2-2|TRBV15|13|-|-
TGTGCCACCAGCGTTCGTAGTACCGGGGAGCTGTTTTTT
CATSVRSTGELFF
>TRBJ2-7|TRBV20-1|13|-|TRBD1
TGCAGTGCTAGGGGCACAACAGGGGAGGAGCAGTACTTC
CSARGTTGEEQYF
>TRBJ2-3|TRBV20-1|16|few|-
TGCAGTGCTAGAGATCCTGGCAGGGGAAAGACAGATACGCAGTATTTT
CSARDPGRGKTDTQYF
>TRBJ1-3|TRBV5-6|15|-|TRBD1
TGTGCCAGCAGCTACCTGACAGGGGTTGGAAACACCATATATTTT
CASSYLTGVGNTIYF
>TRBJ2-1|TRBV27|14|few|TRBD2
TGTGCCAGCAGTACGAGACTAGCGGTTAATGAGCAGTTCTTC
CASSTRLAVNEQFF
>TRBJ1-1|TRBV20-1|14|-|TRBD1
TGCAGTGCTAGAGCCCTGGACAGGGTGCATGAAGCTTTCTTT
CSARALDRVHEAFF
>TRBJ2-5|TRBV5-1|13|-|TRBD1
TGCGCCAGCAGCCGGGACAGTTGGGAGACCCAGTACTTC
CASSRDSWETQYF
>TRBJ2-2|TRBV2|12|-|-
TGTGCCAGCAGTGAACGCGGCGGGGAGCTGTTTTTT
CASSERGGELFF
>TRBJ2-1|TRBV20-1|15|-|TRBD1
TGCAGTGCTAGAGTCGGGACAGGTCGTGTCAATGAGCAGTTCTTC
CSARVGTGRVNEQFF
>TRBJ1-6|TRBV4-1|15|many|-
TGCGCCAGCAGCCAAGATGGTTCCTATAATTCACCCCTCCACTTT
CASSQDGSYNSPLHF
>TRBJ2-3|TRBV29-1|16|few|-
TGCAGCGTGGTTCGGGACTTCCCTCATTCAGCAGATACGCAGTATTTT
CSVVRDFPHSADTQYF
>TRBJ2-5|TRBV2|11|few|-
TGTGCCAGCAGTGAAGCGGGGGGACAGAACTTC
CASSEAGGQNF
>TRBJ2-3|TRBV7-4|19|-|-
TGTGCCACCAGTTTTATCATCTTGGGTGGGGGCGCAGGGACAGATACGCAGTATTTT
CATSFIILGGGAGTDTQYF
>TRBJ2-7|TRBV30|11|few|-
TGTGCCTGGAAGTTGGGCTACGAGCAGTACTTC
CAWKLGYEQYF
>TRBJ2-1|TRBV24-1|20|-|TRBD2
TGTGCCACCAGTGATTTAGAGCGGGGGGTTCCCGGCTTCTCCTACAATGAGCAGTTCTTC
CATSDLERGVPGFSYNEQFF
>TRBJ2-5|TRBV7-7|14|-|TRBD2
TGTGCCAGCGGGATAGGACTAGCAGGAGAGACCCAGTACTTC
CASGIGLAGETQYF
>TRBJ1-2|TRBV5-1|13|many|TRBD1
TGCGCCAGCAGTGCAGGGGGCGACTATGGCTACACCTTC
CASSAGGDYGYTF
>TRBJ2-5|TRBV4-3|14|-|-
TGCGCCAGCAGCCAAGATTACGGGCCATCGTCCCAGTACTTC
CASSQDYGPSSQYF
>TRBJ2-7|TRBV7-8|17|few|TRBD2
TGTGCCAGCAGCTTAACTACTCTGGGCGGGGGAGCCTACGAGCAGTACTTC
CASSLTTLGGGAYEQYF
>TRBJ2-1|TRBV7-2|11|-|-
TGTGCCAGCAGCTTAACCTACGTGCAGTTCTTC
CASSLTYVQFF
>TRBJ1-4|TRBV20-1|13|few|-
TGCAGTGCTAGATGGCAGGGGAGAGAAAAACTGTTTTTT
CSARWQGREKLFF
>TRBJ2-1|TRBV15|13|-|-
TGTGCCACCAGCAGAGGTACAGGGAGTGAGCAGTTCTTC
CATSRGTGSEQFF
>TRBJ2-5|TRBV7-9|14|-|-
TGTGCCAGCAGCCCCCAGGGGGGAGGAGAGACCCAGTACTTC
CASSPQGGGETQYF